A single sample is the source of the 31 T cell receptor beta chains below, sequenced in a study of PD-1 blockade in classical Hodgkin lymphoma. The assay was immunoSEQ multiplex PCR, and TCRdb's table has in-frame clones only and misses some. The sample consists of about 50,000 clones, under 80% of them appearing once. Regarding time point: cycle 4 day 1 (C4D1), after about 6 weeks of nivolumab. Relapse was seen in all patients after autologous stem cell transplantation, and brentuximab vedotin exposure was variable. The starting material was peripheral blood mononuclear cells (PBMCs), obtained before the fourth cycle of nivolumab. The receptors stem from a human donor with classical Hodgkin lymphoma.

The chain joins TRBV4-1 to TRBJ2-5; D unclear. The CDR3 consists of 15 residues. The germline V gene encodes CDR1 MGHRA and CDR2 YSYEKL. V was shortened by 4 bases and J by 5 bases, with 17 bases between the two germline ends. CDR3 sequence reads: CASSPLSRIGETQYF. Written as DNA, the CDR3 is TGCGCCAGCAGCCCCCTATCCAGGATTGGGGAGACCCAGTACTTC.

The chain carries TRBV7-6 and TRBJ2-3; D not certain. The CDR3 extends over 14 amino acids. Trimming left V 1 base short and J 14 bases short, with 19 bases between. Germline values: CDR1 SGHVS, CDR2 FNYEAQ. CDR3 coding DNA: TGTGCCAGCAGCTTAGTCCCGAGTAATTTTGGGTCGTATTTT. Translated, it gives CASSLVPSNFGSYF.

About this clone itself: This same CDR3 is encoded by further DNA sequences in the sample. V is TRBV7-2 and J is TRBJ1-2; D is possibly TRBD1 (5 bases). The CDR3 runs 14 residues. Germline loops: CDR1 SGHTA, CDR2 FQGNSA. Deletions cut 3 bases from V and 0 bases from J, with 8 bases between. The CDR3 DNA sequence: TGTGCCAGCAGCTTGACAGAAGCTAACTATGGCTACACCTTC. This encodes CASSLTEANYGYTF.

The table lists this clone with a few counts. This chain connects TRBV11-2 to TRBJ1-4, with D uncertain. Germline V lookup: CDR1 SGHAT, CDR2 FQNNGV. Trimming took off 4 bases at V and 8 bases at J, with 14 bases between the two ends. This CDR3 spans 14 amino acids. The CDR3 DNA follows: TGTGCCAGCAGCTCCTACGGGTCCGGCGAAAAACTGTTTTTT. Translated, it gives CASSSYGSGEKLFF.

The genes are TRBV11-2 and TRBJ2-2; tentatively, D is TRBD1 (5 bases). V lost 1 base and J 0 bases, leaving 15 bases between the germline ends. The germline gives CDR1 SGHAT, CDR2 FQNNGV. The CDR3 runs to 18 residues. The CDR3 reads CASSLAFRRQPNTGELFF. The CDR3 nucleotides read TGTGCCAGCAGCTTAGCGTTTAGGCGACAGCCGAACACCGGGGAGCTGTTTTTT.

The chain employs TRBV7-2 and TRBJ1-2; a weak D match, TRBD1 (6 bases). Trimming left V 3 bases short and J 0 bases short, with 17 bases between. Per the germline V gene, CDR1 is SGHTA and CDR2 is FQGNSA. The CDR3 is made up of 17 amino acids. CDR3 DNA sequence: TGTGCCAGCAGCTTGGACCCCACAGGGACTACTAACTATGGCTACACCTTC. Protein sequence: CASSLDPTGTTNYGYTF.

This chain joins TRBV29-1 and TRBJ2-7; D possibly corresponds to TRBD2 (6 bases). Trimming left V 6 bases short and J 3 bases short, with 12 bases between. The CDR3 totals 12 residues. The germline V gene encodes CDR1 SQVTM and CDR2 ANQGSEA. The CDR3 DNA follows: TGCAGCGTGGCGCGGGGCCTCTACGAGCAGTACTTC. This encodes CSVARGLYEQYF.

This chain uses TRBV5-4 with TRBJ1-2; the match to TRBD1 covers 9 bases. The CDR3 runs 14 residues. J gave up 7 bases and V 0 bases, and 4 bases lay outside the gene matches. Germline values: CDR1 SGHNT, CDR2 YYREEE (reference sequence). CDR3 nucleotide sequence: TGTGCCAGCAGCTTGGTGAGGACAGGGGTTGGCTACACCTTC. This codes for CASSLVRTGVGYTF.

At least ten counts were recorded for this clone. CDR3: CASSLDSRQESGGYTF. The CDR3 DNA reads TGTGCCAGCAGCTTAGATAGTCGACAGGAGAGTGGTGGCTACACCTTC. This chain links TRBV7-8 with TRBJ1-2; D perhaps matches TRBD1 (6 bases). CDR3 size: 16 residues. V was pared by 1 base and J by 7 bases, with 19 bases between. The germline gives CDR1 SGHVS, CDR2 FQNEAQ.

This clone was seen many times. V gene TRBV4-2 combines with J gene TRBJ2-1; TRBD2 agrees at 8 bases. Germline V gene data show CDR1 as LGHNA and CDR2 as YNFKEQ. The CDR3 spans 17 residues. The ends lost 0 bases at V and 3 bases at J; junction bases unmatched: 7. The CDR3: CASSQEFASGFYNEQFF. In DNA form, the CDR3 reads TGTGCCAGCAGCCAAGAATTCGCTAGCGGGTTCTACAATGAGCAGTTCTTC.

The chain uses TRBV29-1 and TRBJ2-3, with TRBD1 as a possible D gene (5 bases). The CDR3 extends over 13 amino acids. Trimming stripped 7 bases from V and 0 bases from J, with 11 bases between. In germline, CDR1 is SQVTM, CDR2 ANQGSEA. The CDR3 loop reads CSEGHISTDTQYF. The CDR3 DNA is TGCAGCGAGGGGCATATTAGCACAGATACGCAGTATTTT.

The chain employs TRBV10-3 and TRBJ2-1; the D gene is possibly TRBD2 (6 bases). V gave up 11 bases and J gave up 8 bases, with 19 bases separating them. Germline V gene lookup returns CDR1 ENHRY and CDR2 SYGVKD. The CDR3 extends over 13 amino acids. The CDR3 DNA reads as TGTGCCTCCAAGAACGCGGGGATGGATGAGCAGTTCTTC. Translated: CASKNAGMDEQFF.

The rearrangement joins TRBV5-6 to TRBJ2-4; TRBD1 aligns across 10 bases. Germline assignment: CDR1 SGHDT and CDR2 YYEEEE. Trimming took 4 bases from V and 8 from J; bases not matched to a gene: 3. The CDR3 consists of 13 residues. CDR3 sequence: CASSVDRGDIQYF. As DNA, the CDR3 is TGTGCCAGCAGCGTGGACAGGGGGGACATTCAGTACTTC.

V is TRBV28 and J is TRBJ1-2; TRBD1 matches 9 bases. V was pared by 5 bases and J by 4 bases, with 5 bases of the junction left unmatched. The V gene's germline CDR1 is MDHEN and CDR2 SYDVKM. This CDR3 comprises 14 residues. The CDR3 here is CASSPLDRGYGYTF. CDR3 bases: TGTGCCAGCAGTCCGCTGGACAGGGGCTATGGCTACACCTTC.

The V call is TRBV20-1, the J call TRBJ2-1; D unclear. This CDR3 has 11 amino acids. Trimming pared 5 bases from V and 10 bases from J, leaving 12 bases between. Germline lookup yields CDR1 DFQATT and CDR2 SNEGSKA (reference sequence). The CDR3 DNA reads as TGCAGTGCTTCGGGCGTGGGAGAGCAGTTCTTC. It encodes CSASGVGEQFF.

The chain recombines TRBV18 with TRBJ2-3, with D tentatively TRBD2 (5 bases). The CDR3 runs 14 residues. Germline assignment: CDR1 KGHSH and CDR2 LQKENI. V lost 5 bases and J lost 4, with 13 bases in between. The CDR3 DNA reads as TGTGCCAGCTCAGGAAGCGTCGGGGCAGATACGCAGTATTTT. Residues: CASSGSVGADTQYF.

V is TRBV7-8 and J is TRBJ2-1; 9 nucleotides line up with TRBD2. The ends lost 2 bases at V and 10 bases at J; junction bases unmatched: 12. The CDR3 sequence is 16 residues long. Germline assignment: CDR1 SGHVS and CDR2 FQNEAQ. The CDR3 region has the DNA TGTGCCAGCAGCTTAAGGGCAGGACTAGCGTCTTGGGAGCAGTTCTTC. Encoded protein: CASSLRAGLASWEQFF.

The chain combines TRBV2 with TRBJ2-7; TRBD2 matches at 9 bases. Germline V CDR1 and CDR2: SNHLY, FYNNEI. Germline trimming cut 7 bases from V and 2 bases from J; bases unmatched to any gene: 15. CDR3 length: 17 amino acids. In DNA form, the CDR3 reads TGTGCCAGCACCCGTACGTCTATAGCGGGAGCCCCCTACGAGCAGTACTTC. Translated, it gives CASTRTSIAGAPYEQYF.

J is TRBJ2-7 and V is TRBV7-2; TRBD2 matches 8 bases. After removal of 4 bases from V and 2 bases from J, the junction contained 7 bases not matched to a gene. Germline V CDR1 and CDR2: SGHTA, FQGNSA. This CDR3 has 15 residues. CDR3 loop: CASSSSLAGPYEQYF. CDR3 nucleotides: TGTGCCAGCAGCTCCTCTCTAGCGGGCCCCTACGAGCAGTACTTC.

V and J are TRBV6-1 and TRBJ2-7; 7 bases are a match to TRBD1. J gave up 0 bases and V 11 bases, and 7 bases lay outside the gene matches. The CDR3 is made up of 13 amino acids. Germline lookup yields CDR1 MNHNS and CDR2 SASEGT. CDR3 in DNA: TGTGCCCCGCAGGGGGAAAGCTCCTACGAGCAGTACTTC. Its translation: CAPQGESSYEQYF.

The rearrangement uses TRBV19 and TRBJ2-3; D may be TRBD2 (5 bases). CDR3 size: 14 residues. With 6 bases removed from V and 4 bases from J, the gap between germline ends came to 14 bases. Germline CDR1 LNHDA, CDR2 SQIVND (reference sequence). In DNA, the CDR3 is TGTGCCAGTAGACTGGCCGCAGCGGCAGATACGCAGTATTTT. It yields the protein CASRLAAAADTQYF.

The V and J genes are TRBV19 and TRBJ2-3; 8 positions match TRBD2. CDR3 length equals 16 residues. V lost 3 bases and J lost 1; bases outside the gene matches: 6. Germline loops: CDR1 LNHDA, CDR2 SQIVND (reference sequence). Here the CDR3 DNA reads TGTGCCAGTAGTATCTTCGGGGGGGTAGGCACAGATACGCAGTATTTT. Translated, it gives CASSIFGGVGTDTQYF.

The V call is TRBV7-2, the J call TRBJ2-3; no firm D call. With 2 bases removed from V and 5 bases from J, the gap between germline ends came to 11 bases. The CDR3 runs 14 residues. CDR1 and CDR2 (germline): SGHTA, FQGNSA. DNA of the CDR3: TGTGCCAGCAGCTTAACCCTACAAGGAGATACGCAGTATTTT. Its translation: CASSLTLQGDTQYF.

The chain uses TRBV7-8 and TRBJ2-3; tentative D call: TRBD2 (6 bases). This CDR3 has 15 residues. The germline CDR1 and CDR2 sequences are SGHVS and FQNEAQ. Trimming took off 5 bases at V and 2 bases at J, with 14 bases between the two ends. The CDR3 DNA reads as TGTGCCAGCAGCACCCCGGGACTTTTCACAGATACGCAGTATTTT. Its translation: CASSTPGLFTDTQYF. Full variable domain (outside the CDR3, taken from reference TRBV7-8 and TRBJ2-3): GAGVSQSPRYKVAKRGQDVALRCDPISGHVSLFWYQQALGQGPEFLTYFQNEAQLDKSGLPSDRFFAERPEGSVSTLKIQRTQQEDSAVYLCASSTPGLFTDTQYFGPGTRLTVL.

The chain couples TRBV6-5 to TRBJ1-4; TRBD1 might be the D (5 bases). V was cut by 2 bases and J by 10 bases, with 11 bases left in between. The germline V gene has CDR1 MNHEY and CDR2 SVGAGI. This CDR3 is built from 13 residues. The CDR3 spells CASSYTMTAKLFF. DNA of the CDR3: TGTGCCAGCAGTTACACCATGACAGCAAAACTGTTTTTT.

V and J are TRBV2 and TRBJ1-5; D remains ambiguous. This CDR3 is 17 amino acids long. Trimming left V 6 bases short and J 2 bases short, with 20 bases between. CDR1 is SNHLY, CDR2 FYNNEI, per germline. In DNA form, the CDR3 reads TGTGCCAGCAGCACGCCCGCCGGATCCATAGGCAATCAGCCCCAGCATTTT. It codes for CASSTPAGSIGNQPQHF.

For this clone: A read error may account for a junction end that differs from germline. Other DNA sequences in this specimen translate into the identical CDR3. This chain joins TRBV4-3 and TRBJ2-1, with 8 bases identical to TRBD2. Per the germline V gene, CDR1 is LGHNA and CDR2 is YSLEER. The CDR3 has 16 amino acids. The CDR3 nucleotides are TGCGCTAGCAGCCAAGAGCGGGGGCTTCTCAACAATGAGCAGTTCTTC. It codes for CASSQERGLLNNEQFF.

The rearrangement uses TRBV11-2 and TRBJ2-1, with D possibly TRBD2 on 5 matching bases. The CDR3 sequence is 14 residues long. With 5 bases removed from V and 7 bases from J, the gap between germline ends came to 15 bases. CDR1 and CDR2 (germline): SGHAT, FQNNGV. CDR3 amino acids: CASSVLVDGNEQFF. DNA for the CDR3: TGTGCCAGCAGCGTACTAGTCGATGGGAATGAGCAGTTCTTC.

The rearrangement links TRBV19 to TRBJ2-3; 9 bases are shared with TRBD1. The CDR3 spans 16 residues. Unmatched junction bases numbered 8, after V lost 3 bases and J lost 4 bases. CDR1 is LNHDA, CDR2 SQIVND, per germline (reference sequence). The CDR3 nucleotides read TGTGCCAGTAGTATCCTTGGGACAGGGTGGTCAGATACGCAGTATTTT. As protein: CASSILGTGWSDTQYF. The full variable domain, in which reference TRBV19 and TRBJ2-3 provide the parts outside the CDR3, is DGGITQSPKYLFRKEGQNVTLSCEQNLNHDAMYWYRQDPGQGLRLIYYSQIVNDFQKGDIAEGYSVSREKKESFPLTVTSAQKNPTAFYLCASSILGTGWSDTQYFGPGTRLTVL.

The CDR3 nucleotides are TGTGCCAGCATTAACGGGGGACTAGCGGTTTACTACGAGCAGTACTTC. Its protein product is CASINGGLAVYYEQYF. The V and J genes are TRBV7-2 and TRBJ2-7; 11 nucleotides align to TRBD2. There are 16 residues in the CDR3. Germline V gene sequence: CDR1 SGHTA, CDR2 FQGNSA. V lost 7 bases, J lost 3 bases, and 11 bases stayed unmatched. The complete variable domain, with remaining parts taken from reference TRBV7-2 and TRBJ2-7, reads GAGVSQSPSNKVTEKGKDVELRCDPISGHTALYWYRQSLGQGLEFLIYFQGNSAPDKSGLPSDRFSAERTGGSVSTLTIQRTQQEDSAVYLCASINGGLAVYYEQYFGPGTRLTVT.

This clone was seen only once. The chain carries TRBV7-9 and TRBJ2-5, with 10 bases fitting TRBD2. V lost 1 base to trimming and J lost 4 bases; unmatched junction nucleotides: 0. Looked up from germline, CDR1 is SEHNR and CDR2 is FQNEAQ (reference sequence). The CDR3 runs to 14 residues. CDR3 sequence (DNA): TGTGCCAGCAGCTTAGGACTAGCGGGAGAGACCCAGTACTTC. Amino acid sequence: CASSLGLAGETQYF.